The 11 T cell receptor beta chains given below trace back to one sample, sequenced in a study of blood T cell repertoires in COVID-19. Sequenced by immunoSEQ multiplex PCR; TCRdb stores in-frame clones only, minus some. The sample holds just under 65,000 clones, around 80% seen once. The specimen was peripheral blood. The receptors come from a man between 60 and 75 years old with COVID-19, enrolled during active disease.

The CDR3 DNA follows: TGTGCCAGTCGCATGGACAGGGATTACAATGAGCAGTTCTTC. Translation: CASRMDRDYNEQFF. V is TRBV6-5 and J is TRBJ2-1; 8 bases align to TRBD1. This CDR3 comprises 14 residues. J gave up 4 bases and V 9 bases, and 8 bases lay outside the gene matches. CDR1 and CDR2 from the germline V gene are MNHEY and SVGAGI.

V and J are TRBV5-1 and TRBJ2-5, with 15 bases identical to TRBD2. Germline-derived CDR1 and CDR2 are SGHRS and YFSETQ. J gave up 5 bases and V 4 bases, and 12 bases lay outside the gene matches. The CDR3 runs 18 residues. In DNA, the CDR3 is TGCGCCAGCAGCCTCAAGGGACTAGCGGGAGGAGGAGGCGAGACCCAGTACTTC. As protein: CASSLKGLAGGGGETQYF.

This clone occurred a few times. The chain has TRBV5-1 and TRBJ2-7, with 12 nucleotides matching TRBD1. V lost 6 bases and J lost 5; bases outside the gene matches: 6. This CDR3 region has 14 residues. Germline assignment: CDR1 SGHRS and CDR2 YFSETQ. DNA for the CDR3: TGCGCCAGCAATGCGGGGACAGGGGGCCACGAGCAGTACTTC. Translation gives CASNAGTGGHEQYF.

The V call is TRBV28, the J call TRBJ1-6; perhaps TRBD1 as D (6 bases). Germline V gene sequence: CDR1 MDHEN, CDR2 SYDVKM. Trimming stripped 5 bases from V and 6 bases from J, with 14 bases between. CDR3 length: 15 amino acids. The CDR3 sequence is CASSLQGWSNSPLHF. The CDR3 DNA follows: TGTGCCAGCAGTCTACAGGGATGGAGTAATTCACCCCTCCACTTT.

The gene calls are TRBV5-1 and TRBJ1-1; a possible D gene is TRBD1 (5 bases). Germline CDR1 and CDR2: SGHRS and YFSETQ. V was shortened by 1 base and J by 6 bases, with 13 bases between the two germline ends. The CDR3 has 14 residues. CDR3 DNA sequence: TGCGCCAGCAGCTTGAGCAGGGCGGGGGCTGAAGCTTTCTTT. It encodes CASSLSRAGAEAFF.

The rearrangement uses TRBV6-6 and TRBJ1-1; D not resolved. V gave up 6 bases and J gave up 2 bases, with 10 bases separating them. This CDR3 has 13 amino acids. Germline lookup yields CDR1 MNHNY and CDR2 SVGAGI (reference sequence). CDR3 sequence (DNA): TGTGCCAGCAGCTCACAATTTAACACTGAAGCTTTCTTT. This translates into CASSSQFNTEAFF.

The rearrangement joins TRBV6-5 to TRBJ1-1, with 8 bases lining up with TRBD1. The ends lost 11 bases at V and 8 bases at J; junction bases unmatched: 10. Germline V gene data show CDR1 as MNHEY and CDR2 as SVGAGI. The CDR3 spans 12 residues. CDR3 region: CAVGTGLREAFF. The CDR3 nucleotides read TGTGCCGTAGGGACAGGACTTAGGGAAGCTTTCTTT.

The chain combines TRBV21-1 with TRBJ2-7; the table's D gene call, TRBD1, was not cross checked with the DNA. TRBV21-1 is reported as a pseudogene. CDR3 length equals 13 residues. The CDR3 is CASSKEPGSEQYF. The CDR3 bases are TGTGCCAGCAGCAAAGAACCAGGCAGCGAGCAGTACTTC.

The CDR3 loop is CASSFPGNYEQYF. DNA for the CDR3: TGTGCCAGCAGCTTCCCCGGGAACTACGAGCAGTACTTC. The chain carries TRBV7-9 and TRBJ2-7, with D perhaps TRBD2 (5 bases). The CDR3 contains 13 residues. Germline loops: CDR1 SEHNR, CDR2 FQNEAQ (reference sequence). V was clipped by 3 bases and J by 3 bases, with 9 bases between them.

The chain combines TRBV6-4 with TRBJ1-2; D is perhaps TRBD1 (6 bases). CDR1 and CDR2 (germline): MRHNA, SNTAGT. V gave up 2 bases and J gave up 9 bases, with 13 bases separating them. This CDR3 comprises 13 residues. CDR3 in DNA: TGTGCCAGCAGTGACAAACCCCAGGGGCGCTACACCTTC. The encoded protein is CASSDKPQGRYTF.

The chain links TRBV15 to TRBJ1-1; no clear D. This CDR3 spans 13 amino acids. Germline V gene lookup returns CDR1 LNHNV and CDR2 YYDKDF (reference sequence). Between the trimmed V and J ends, which lost 3 bases and 2 bases, there was a span of 7 bases. This chain's CDR3 is CATSREINTEAFF. The CDR3 bases are TGTGCCACCAGCAGGGAGATTAACACTGAAGCTTTCTTT.